A single sample is the source of the 12 T cell receptor beta chains below, sequenced in a study of T cells after yellow fever vaccination. TCRdb independently ran MiXCR on the 5' RACE reads; one entry per CDR3 protein. This sample has 500,000 to 650,000 distinct CDR3 sequences, with 9% to 15% found just once. Sequences were derived from PBMCs, sampled on the day of the yellow fever booster vaccination. These receptor sequences come from a man aged 30-40 years who received the YFV17D yellow fever vaccine.

In its sample, this clonotype was seen a few times. The chain carries TRBV28 and TRBJ2-7; tentatively, D is TRBD2 (7 bases). The CDR3 contains 15 residues. V was cut by 5 bases and J by 2 bases, with 16 bases left in between. Germline CDR1 and CDR2: MDHEN and SYDVKM. The CDR3 DNA reads as TGTGCCAGCAGTCTAGGGGGAGGGAATGCCTACGAGCAGTACTTC. Translating it yields CASSLGGGNAYEQYF.

The sample holds a few counts of this clonotype. The V and J genes are TRBV9 and TRBJ1-2, with D tentatively TRBD1 (5 bases). V lost 0 bases and J lost 0, with 15 bases in between. The CDR3 is 17 residues long. Germline V gives CDR1 SGDLS, CDR2 YYNGEE. CDR3 sequence: CASSVAPVTGANYGYTF. DNA for the CDR3: TGTGCCAGCAGCGTAGCTCCAGTAACGGGGGCTAACTATGGCTACACCTTC.

V gene TRBV29-1 combines with J gene TRBJ2-4; 7 nucleotides line up with TRBD1. The CDR3 runs to 15 residues. The V gene's germline CDR1 is SQVTM and CDR2 ANQGSEA. V lost 7 bases to trimming and J lost 0 bases; unmatched junction nucleotides: 9. DNA of the CDR3: TGCAGCGCTACACAGGGGTTATTAGCCAAAAACATTCAGTACTTC. Its translation: CSATQGLLAKNIQYF.

CDR3 sequence (DNA): TGTGCCAGCTACCAGGCCGGAACCTACGAGCAGTACTTC. Protein: CASYQAGTYEQYF. The rearrangement links TRBV2 to TRBJ2-7, with D hard to call. V lost 8 bases to trimming and J lost 2 bases, with 13 bases between them. This CDR3 is built from 13 residues. The germline V gene encodes CDR1 SNHLY and CDR2 FYNNEI.

This clonotype has a handful of counts. J is TRBJ2-5 and V is TRBV5-1; 11 nucleotides match TRBD2. The CDR3 sequence is 14 residues long. The J segment lost 5 bases and the V segment lost 8 bases, leaving 8 bases of the junction unmatched. The germline V gene encodes CDR1 SGHRS and CDR2 YFSETQ. Here the CDR3 reads CASGQIAGGETQYF. In DNA, the CDR3 is TGCGCCAGTGGCCAAATAGCGGGAGGGGAGACCCAGTACTTC.

This clonotype has more than one count but fewer than ten. The J gene is TRBJ2-7, the V gene TRBV7-8, with TRBD2 identical over 15 bases. Germline trimming cut 1 base from V and 7 bases from J; bases unmatched to any gene: 8. From germline, CDR1 is SGHVS and CDR2 FQNEAQ. The CDR3 has 17 residues. The CDR3 DNA follows: TGTGCCAGCAGCTTAGTGGGGACTAGCGGGAGGCTTTATGAGCAGTACTTC. Amino acid sequence: CASSLVGTSGRLYEQYF.

This clonotype has just a few counts. The CDR3, as DNA: TGTGCCAGCCTATCTCCGGTAGGGACTAGCGGGAACACTGAGCAGTTCTTC. Translating it yields CASLSPVGTSGNTEQFF. This rearrangement joins TRBV28 to TRBJ2-1, with 13 bases matching TRBD2. Trimming cost V 8 bases and J 9 bases; bases outside gene matches: 16. CDR3 length: 17 amino acids. CDR1 is MDHEN, CDR2 SYDVKM, per germline.

This clonotype has only a few counts. The rearrangement joins TRBV5-1 to TRBJ2-7; perhaps D is TRBD1 or TRBD2 (6 bases each). The CDR3 is 16 amino acids. Germline values: CDR1 SGHRS, CDR2 YFSETQ. V lost 3 bases and J 5 bases, leaving 21 bases between the germline ends. CDR3 in amino acids: CASSWGARASDDEQYF. CDR3 DNA sequence: TGCGCCAGCAGCTGGGGGGCACGGGCTTCGGACGACGAGCAGTACTTC. The full variable domain, completed using reference TRBV5-1 and TRBJ2-7, is KAGVTQTPRYLIKTRGQQVTLSCSPISGHRSVSWYQQTPGQGLQFLFEYFSETQRNKGNFPGRFSGRQFSNSRSEMNVSTLELGDSALYLCASSWGARASDDEQYFGPGTRLTVT.

The chain employs TRBV29-1 and TRBJ1-1; the D gene is possibly TRBD1 (5 bases). V lost 7 bases to trimming and J lost 1 base, with 10 bases between them. CDR1 and CDR2 (germline): SQVTM, ANQGSEA. The CDR3 extends over 12 amino acids. The CDR3 reads CSAGTQNTEAFF. CDR3 nucleotide sequence: TGCAGCGCCGGGACTCAGAACACTGAAGCTTTCTTT.

Many counts were recorded for this clonotype. This sequence joins TRBV7-4 and TRBJ2-3, with 10 bases lining up with TRBD2. The germline V gene has CDR1 SGHVT and CDR2 SQSDAQ. The CDR3 sequence is 16 residues long. Trimming took 3 bases from V and 1 from J; bases not matched to a gene: 4. CDR3 nucleotide sequence: TGTGCCAGCAGCTTCCGGACTAGCGGACGCACAGATACGCAGTATTTT. Translating it yields CASSFRTSGRTDTQYF.

This clonotype was observed a handful of times. The genes are TRBV19 and TRBJ1-1, with D unresolved. V lost 4 bases and J lost 7, with 4 bases in between. This CDR3 has 10 residues. CDR1 is LNHDA and CDR2 is SQIVND in the germline V gene (reference sequence). The CDR3 sequence is CASSKGEAFF. The CDR3 coding sequence is TGTGCCAGTAGTAAGGGTGAAGCTTTCTTT.

This clonotype has just a few counts. V is TRBV20-1 and J is TRBJ2-7, with unresolved D. Germline loops: CDR1 DFQATT, CDR2 SNEGSKA (reference sequence). V was shortened by 5 bases and J by 7 bases, with 18 bases between the two germline ends. The CDR3 is 13 amino acids. In nucleotides, the CDR3 is TGCAGTGCTGTGGCCCCTCCTTCGAGGGAGCAGTACTTC. Its protein product is CSAVAPPSREQYF.